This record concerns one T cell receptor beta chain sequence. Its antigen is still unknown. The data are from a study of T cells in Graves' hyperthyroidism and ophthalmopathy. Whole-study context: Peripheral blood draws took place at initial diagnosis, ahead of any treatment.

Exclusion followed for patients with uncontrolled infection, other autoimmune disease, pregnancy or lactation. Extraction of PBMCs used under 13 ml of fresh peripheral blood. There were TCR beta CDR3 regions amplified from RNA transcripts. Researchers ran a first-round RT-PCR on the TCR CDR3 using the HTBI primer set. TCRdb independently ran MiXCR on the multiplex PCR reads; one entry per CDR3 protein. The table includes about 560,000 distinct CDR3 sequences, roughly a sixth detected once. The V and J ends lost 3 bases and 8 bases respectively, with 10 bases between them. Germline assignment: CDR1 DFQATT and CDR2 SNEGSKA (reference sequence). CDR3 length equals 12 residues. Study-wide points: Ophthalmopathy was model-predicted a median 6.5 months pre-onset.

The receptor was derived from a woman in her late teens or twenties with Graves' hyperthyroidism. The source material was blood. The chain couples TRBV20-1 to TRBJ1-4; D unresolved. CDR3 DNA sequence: TGCAGTGCTAGTCCCAGTTGGGAAAAACTGTTTTTT. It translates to CSASPSWEKLFF.